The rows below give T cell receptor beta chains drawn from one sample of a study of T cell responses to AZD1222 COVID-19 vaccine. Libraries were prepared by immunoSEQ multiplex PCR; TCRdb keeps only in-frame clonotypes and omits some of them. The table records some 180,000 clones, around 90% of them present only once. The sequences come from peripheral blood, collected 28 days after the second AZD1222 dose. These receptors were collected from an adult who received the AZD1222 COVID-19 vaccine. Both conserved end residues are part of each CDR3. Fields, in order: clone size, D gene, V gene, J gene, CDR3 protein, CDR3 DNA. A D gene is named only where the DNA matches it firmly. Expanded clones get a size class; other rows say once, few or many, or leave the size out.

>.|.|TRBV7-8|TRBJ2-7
CASSLGLRAHGSYEQYF
TGTGCCAGCAGCTTAGGTCTTCGGGCCCACGGCTCCTACGAGCAGTACTTC
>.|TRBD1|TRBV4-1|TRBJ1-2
CASSQGSGGYGYTF
TGCGCCAGCAGCCAAGGGTCAGGGGGCTATGGCTACACCTTC
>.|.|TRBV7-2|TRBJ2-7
CASSRTDEQYF
TGTGCCAGCAGCCGTACAGACGAGCAGTACTTC
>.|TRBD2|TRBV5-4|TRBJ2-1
CASSLVASGYNEQFF
TGTGCCAGCAGCTTGGTAGCTAGCGGCTACAATGAGCAGTTCTTC
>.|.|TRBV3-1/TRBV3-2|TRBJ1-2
CASSQEGADYGYTF
TGTGCCAGCAGCCAAGAAGGGGCGGACTATGGCTACACCTTC
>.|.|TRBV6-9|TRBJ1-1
CASSYRGPTGSDAFF
TGTGCCAGCAGTTATAGGGGCCCAACAGGGTCAGACGCTTTCTTT
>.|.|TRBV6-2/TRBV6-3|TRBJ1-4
CASSYGATTNEKLFF
TGTGCCAGCAGTTACGGAGCGACAACTAATGAAAAACTGTTTTTT
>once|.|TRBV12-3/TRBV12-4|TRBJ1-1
CASSLGGEAFF
TGTGCCAGCAGTTTAGGTGGAGAGGCTTTCTTT
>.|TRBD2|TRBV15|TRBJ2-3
CATSRRLAGTTDTQYF
TGTGCCACCAGTCGTCGACTAGCGGGAACCACAGATACGCAGTATTTT
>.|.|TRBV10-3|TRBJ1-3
CAISESYGSGNTIYF
TGTGCCATCAGTGAGTCGTACGGCTCTGGAAACACCATATATTTT
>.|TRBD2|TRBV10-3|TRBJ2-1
CAISELAGSYNEQFF
TGTGCCATCAGTGAGCTAGCGGGCTCCTACAATGAGCAGTTCTTC
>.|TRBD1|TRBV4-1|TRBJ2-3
CASSLTGVGTDTQYF
TGCGCCAGCAGTCTTACAGGGGTGGGCACAGATACGCAGTATTTT
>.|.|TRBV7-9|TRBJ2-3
CASSFLTRGAAQYF
TGTGCCAGCAGCTTTCTGACTAGAGGGGCTGCGCAGTATTTT
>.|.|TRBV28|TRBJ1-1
CASSFYPGPDEAFF
TGTGCCAGCAGTTTCTACCCTGGACCAGACGAAGCTTTCTTT
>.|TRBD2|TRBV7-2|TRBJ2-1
CASSLVAGRAAHEQFF
TGTGCCAGCAGCTTAGTTGCCGGGAGGGCCGCCCATGAGCAGTTCTTC
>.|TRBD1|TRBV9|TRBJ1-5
CASSKGQDYNQPQHF
TGTGCCAGCAGCAAGGGACAGGATTACAATCAGCCCCAGCATTTT
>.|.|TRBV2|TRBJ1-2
CASRVLVNYGYTF
TGTGCCAGCAGGGTTTTGGTTAACTATGGCTACACCTTC